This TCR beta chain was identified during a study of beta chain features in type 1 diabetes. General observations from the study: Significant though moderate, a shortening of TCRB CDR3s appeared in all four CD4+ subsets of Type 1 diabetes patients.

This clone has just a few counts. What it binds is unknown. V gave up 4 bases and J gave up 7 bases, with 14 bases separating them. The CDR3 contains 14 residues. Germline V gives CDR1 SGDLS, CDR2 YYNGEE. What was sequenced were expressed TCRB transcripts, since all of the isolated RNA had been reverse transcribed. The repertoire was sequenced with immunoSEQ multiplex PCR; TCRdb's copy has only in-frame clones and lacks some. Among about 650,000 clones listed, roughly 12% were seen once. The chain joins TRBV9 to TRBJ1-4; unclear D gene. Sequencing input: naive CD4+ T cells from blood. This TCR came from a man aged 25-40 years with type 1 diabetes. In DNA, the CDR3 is TGTGCCAGCAGCCCTCCCTCAGGCGGTGAAAAACTGTTTTTT. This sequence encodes CASSPPSGGEKLFF.